This T cell receptor beta chain appears in the sequencing data of a study of cytomegalovirus exposure and HLA in healthy donors. After removal of 5 bases from V and 2 bases from J, the junction contained 2 bases not matched to a gene. Per germline, CDR1 MNHNS and CDR2 SASEGT. This CDR3 contains 15 residues. PCR involved 60 Vbeta and 13 Jbeta primers. TCRdb's table, derived via immunoSEQ multiplex PCR, lists solely in-frame clones and lacks some. The sample shows 150,000 to 200,000 clones, 60% to 80% of them seen only once. The sequence derives from a man between 40 and 49 years old in good health and CMV-seropositive. V usage is TRBV6-1 and J usage is TRBJ2-2, with 10 bases matching TRBD2. The sample consisted of PBMCs. The CDR3 bases are TGTGCCAGCAGTCGGACTAGCGGTAACACCGGGGAGCTGTTTTTT. Its protein is CASSRTSGNTGELFF.